These T cell receptor beta chains were read from a single sample in a study of blood T cells in healthy people across ages. TCRdb re-analysed the 5' RACE reads in MiXCR, keeping a single row per CDR3 protein. The repertoire includes approximately 780,000 distinct CDR3 sequences, around 25% of them detected once, and about 3% sits in the top ten. These same data were also listed under a study on T cells of mothers and their children.

The sequencing input was blood. These receptors came from a boy between 10 and 17 years old in good health. Each CDR3 is given with its conserved first and last residue. The D gene is left open where the match is weak. Size is stated for part of the rows, as once, few or many counts, or as a class when the clone is expanded.

V gene	clone size	D gene	J gene	CDR3 DNA	CDR3 protein
TRBV6-1	-	TRBD2	TRBJ2-1	TGTGCCAGCGTAGAACTAGCGGGGGCCCGGGGGAATGAGCAGTTCTTC	CASVELAGARGNEQFF
TRBV7-3	-	-	TRBJ2-5	TGTGCCAGCAGGGGGTCCGACGAGACCCAGTACTTC	CASRGSDETQYF
TRBV30	few	TRBD1	TRBJ1-4	TGTGCCTGGAGTTCCACAGGGGGCTTTGTTGAAAAACTGTTTTTT	CAWSSTGGFVEKLFF
TRBV6-1	-	TRBD1	TRBJ1-2	TGTGCCAGCAGTCCATGGACAGGGGGCGCCGCTAACTGTGGCTACACCTTC	CASSPWTGGAANCGYTF
TRBV11-2	-	-	TRBJ2-1	TGTGCCAGCAGCTTAGGAGGTTGGCAGTTCTCCTACAATGAGCAGTTCTTC	CASSLGGWQFSYNEQFF
TRBV27	-	-	TRBJ1-2	TGTGCCAGCAGTCCATCACGATGGGTTTGGGGCTACACCTTC	CASSPSRWVWGYTF
TRBV7-2	-	-	TRBJ1-3	TGTGCCAGCAGCTTAGCGGTATCAACCTCTGGAAACACCATATATTTT	CASSLAVSTSGNTIYF
TRBV11-2	-	-	TRBJ2-1	TGTGCCAGCAGCTTAGATATTAGAGCGAATGAGCAGTTCTTC	CASSLDIRANEQFF
TRBV5-1	-	TRBD1	TRBJ2-3	TGCGCCAGCAGCTTGAGGCAGGGGGATGATACGCAGTATTTT	CASSLRQGDDTQYF
TRBV28	few	TRBD1	TRBJ2-1	TGTGCCAGCCTGGGACAGGGTGCGAACAATGAGCAGTTCTTC	CASLGQGANNEQFF
TRBV24-1	few	-	TRBJ2-5	TGTGCCACCAGTGGTCTGGGCCCAGGGGCCCCTCTGGAGACCCAGTACTTC	CATSGLGPGAPLETQYF
TRBV6-2/TRBV6-3	-	TRBD1	TRBJ2-3	TGTGCCAGCAGTTACACAGGGGCAGATACGCAGTATTTT	CASSYTGADTQYF
TRBV7-2	few	-	TRBJ2-5	TGTGCCAGCAGCTTAGCGAGTAGTCAGACCCAGTACTTC	CASSLASSQTQYF
TRBV28	few	TRBD2	TRBJ2-7	TGTGCCAGCAGTTTAGGCCGACTAGCGGGGGGCTCCTACGAGCAGTACTTC	CASSLGRLAGGSYEQYF
TRBV15	few	-	TRBJ2-3	TGTGCCACCAGCAGTGCGTCCGCCGGGACTCCGTATTTT	CATSSASAGTPYF
TRBV24-1	-	-	TRBJ2-3	TGTGCCACCAGTGACCGGACCAGCACAGATACGCAGTATTTT	CATSDRTSTDTQYF
TRBV18	-	-	TRBJ2-5	TGTGCCAGCTCACGGGGGGAAGAAGAGACCCAGTACTTC	CASSRGEEETQYF
TRBV6-1	few	-	TRBJ2-1	TGTGCCAGCACCTCAGGCAGGGTCTATGAGCAGTTCTTC	CASTSGRVYEQFF
TRBV5-8	few	TRBD2	TRBJ2-5	TGTGCCAGCAGACGTAAACTAGCGGGGGCGGCGGAGACCCAGTACTTC	CASRRKLAGAAETQYF
TRBV7-6	many	-	TRBJ2-6	TGTGCCAGCAGCTTAGCGCCAGACAGTGGGGTAAAAGCAGGGGCCAACGTCCTGACTTTC	CASSLAPDSGVKAGANVLTF
TRBV20-1	many	TRBD1	TRBJ2-2	TGCAGTGCTAGAGATATGGGGACAGCGAACACCGGGGAGCTGTTTTTT	CSARDMGTANTGELFF
TRBV6-1	few	TRBD2	TRBJ2-5	TGTGCCAGCCATAGGGCAGGCGGGGGGGCCCATCAGACCCAGTACTTC	CASHRAGGGAHQTQYF
TRBV4-2	-	-	TRBJ1-4	TGTGCCAGCAGCCAAGAGGAGTCGGTTCGACTGTTTTTT	CASSQEESVRLFF
TRBV13	-	TRBD2	TRBJ2-1	TGTGCCAGCAGCTTATTTAGCGGGGGTGACGATGAGCAGTTCTTC	CASSLFSGGDDEQFF